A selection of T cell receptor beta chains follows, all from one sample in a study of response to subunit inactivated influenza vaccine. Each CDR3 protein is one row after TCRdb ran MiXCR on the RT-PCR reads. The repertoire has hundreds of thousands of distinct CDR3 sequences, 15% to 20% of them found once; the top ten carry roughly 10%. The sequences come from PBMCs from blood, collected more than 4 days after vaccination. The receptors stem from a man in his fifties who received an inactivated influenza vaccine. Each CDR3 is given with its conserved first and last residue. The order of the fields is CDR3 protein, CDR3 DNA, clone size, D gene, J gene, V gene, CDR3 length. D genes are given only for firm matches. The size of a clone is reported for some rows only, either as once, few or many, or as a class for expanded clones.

CDR3aa: CASSGRRRLFGAQSSYEQYF
CDR3nt: TGTGCCAGCAGTGGACGAAGGAGGCTGTTCGGTGCCCAAAGCTCCTACGAGCAGTACTTC
abundance: once
d_gene: NA
j_gene: TRBJ2-7
v_gene: TRBV12-3/TRBV12-4
len: 20

CDR3aa: CSARDPLDRIYEQYF
CDR3nt: TGCAGTGCTAGAGATCCCCTTGACAGGATCTACGAGCAGTACTTC
abundance: NA
d_gene: NA
j_gene: TRBJ2-7
v_gene: TRBV20-1
len: 15

CDR3aa: CASSPLRGDTGELFF
CDR3nt: TGTGCCAGCTCACCATTGAGAGGAGACACCGGGGAGCTGTTTTTT
abundance: NA
d_gene: NA
j_gene: TRBJ2-2
v_gene: TRBV18
len: 15

CDR3aa: CSVVVRRDTQYF
CDR3nt: TGCAGCGTTGTAGTCAGGAGGGATACGCAGTATTTT
abundance: NA
d_gene: NA
j_gene: TRBJ2-3
v_gene: TRBV29-1
len: 12

CDR3aa: CSARDRLAGRYGELFF
CDR3nt: TGCAGTGCTAGAGATCGACTAGCGGGGAGGTACGGGGAGCTGTTTTTT
abundance: few
d_gene: TRBD2
j_gene: TRBJ2-2
v_gene: TRBV20-1
len: 16

CDR3aa: CASSPVGGDTQYF
CDR3nt: TGTGCCAGCAGCCCCGTGGGAGGCGATACGCAGTATTTT
abundance: NA
d_gene: NA
j_gene: TRBJ2-3
v_gene: TRBV4-2
len: 13

CDR3aa: CSVARGTNQPQHF
CDR3nt: TGCAGCGTTGCCAGGGGGACCAATCAGCCCCAGCATTTT
abundance: few
d_gene: TRBD1
j_gene: TRBJ1-5
v_gene: TRBV29-1
len: 13

CDR3aa: CASSSNRDRDTYEQYF
CDR3nt: TGTGCCAGCAGCTCAAACCGGGACAGGGACACCTACGAGCAGTACTTC
abundance: NA
d_gene: TRBD1
j_gene: TRBJ2-7
v_gene: TRBV9
len: 16

CDR3aa: CSAEAGNSYEQYF
CDR3nt: TGCAGCGCTGAAGCAGGAAACAGCTACGAGCAGTACTTC
abundance: once
d_gene: NA
j_gene: TRBJ2-7
v_gene: TRBV29-1
len: 13

CDR3aa: CSARRDRVQPQHF
CDR3nt: TGCAGTGCCAGAAGGGACAGGGTGCAGCCCCAGCATTTT
abundance: few
d_gene: TRBD1
j_gene: TRBJ1-5
v_gene: TRBV20-1
len: 13

CDR3aa: CASSLEGILADYNEQFF
CDR3nt: TGTGCCAGCAGCTTAGAGGGGATACTAGCGGACTACAATGAGCAGTTCTTC
abundance: few
d_gene: TRBD2
j_gene: TRBJ2-1
v_gene: TRBV11-2
len: 17

CDR3aa: CACGGLSYEQYF
CDR3nt: TGTGCCTGTGGGGGCCTCTCCTACGAGCAGTACTTC
abundance: NA
d_gene: NA
j_gene: TRBJ2-7
v_gene: TRBV30
len: 12

CDR3aa: CATSAWTGGLYEQYF
CDR3nt: TGTGCCACCAGTGCTTGGACAGGAGGGCTCTACGAGCAGTACTTC
abundance: many
d_gene: NA
j_gene: TRBJ2-7
v_gene: TRBV24-1
len: 15